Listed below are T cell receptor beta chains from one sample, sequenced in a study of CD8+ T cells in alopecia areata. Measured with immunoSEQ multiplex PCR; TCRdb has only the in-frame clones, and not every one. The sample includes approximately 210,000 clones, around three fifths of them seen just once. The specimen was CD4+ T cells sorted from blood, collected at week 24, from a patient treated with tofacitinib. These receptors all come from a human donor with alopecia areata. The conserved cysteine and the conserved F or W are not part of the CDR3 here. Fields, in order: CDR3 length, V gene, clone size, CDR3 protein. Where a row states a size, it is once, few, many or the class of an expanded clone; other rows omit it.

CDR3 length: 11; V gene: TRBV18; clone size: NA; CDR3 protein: ASSPDFGTEAF
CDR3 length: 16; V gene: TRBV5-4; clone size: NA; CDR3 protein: ASSLGVGRVSSENEQF
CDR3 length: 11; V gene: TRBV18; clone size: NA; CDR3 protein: ASSEDRVGEQY
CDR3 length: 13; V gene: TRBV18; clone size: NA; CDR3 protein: ASSLPQGRDNEQF
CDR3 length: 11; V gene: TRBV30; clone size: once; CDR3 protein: AWRTWTGHGYT
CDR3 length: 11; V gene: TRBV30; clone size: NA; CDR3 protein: ACSGQGTGELF
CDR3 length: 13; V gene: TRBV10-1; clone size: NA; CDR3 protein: ASSDRDRRLNEQF
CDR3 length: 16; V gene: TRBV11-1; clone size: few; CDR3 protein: ASRVLGQPVVWENIQY
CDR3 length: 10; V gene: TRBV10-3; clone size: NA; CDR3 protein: AISPPAGGYT
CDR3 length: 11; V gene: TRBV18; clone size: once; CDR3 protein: ASSPGREDEQY
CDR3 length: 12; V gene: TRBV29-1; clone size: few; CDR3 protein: SVERGGAVRELF
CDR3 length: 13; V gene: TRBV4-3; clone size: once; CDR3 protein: ASSQAQAGPYEQY
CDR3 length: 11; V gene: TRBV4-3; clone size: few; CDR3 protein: ASSRQVEDGYT
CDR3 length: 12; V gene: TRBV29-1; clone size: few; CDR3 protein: SVESRQGKVEQY
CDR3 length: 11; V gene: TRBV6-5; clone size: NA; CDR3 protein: ASSGSGANVLT
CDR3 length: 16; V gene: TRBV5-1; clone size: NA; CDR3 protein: ASSLAGTGGDLSYGYT
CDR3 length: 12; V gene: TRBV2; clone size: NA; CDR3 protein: ASSRDVGNTVAF
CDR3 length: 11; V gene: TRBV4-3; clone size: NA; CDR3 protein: ASSQTRGQPQH
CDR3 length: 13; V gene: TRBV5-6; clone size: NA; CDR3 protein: ASSSGLAGGLGQF
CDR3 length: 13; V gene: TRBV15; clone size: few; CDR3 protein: ATSEGLPSNYGYT
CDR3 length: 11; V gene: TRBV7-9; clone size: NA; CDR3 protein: ASQTGDHSPLH
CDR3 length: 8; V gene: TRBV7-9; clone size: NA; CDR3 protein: ASSLGTGE